The present T cell receptor beta chain was sequenced within a study of blood T cells in healthy people across ages. With a J-beta primer mix and a sample-barcoded 5' primer, a second PCR ran about 6 to 11 cycles. TCRdb re-derived calls from the 5' RACE reads in MiXCR, one entry per CDR3 protein. Of about 650,000 distinct CDR3 sequences in the sample, 40% to 65% were seen once. CDR3 size: 17 residues. The TCR originated in a woman over 75 in good health. V usage is TRBV21-1 and J usage is TRBJ1-4. TRBV21-1 represents a pseudogene. The sequenced material came from blood. This CDR3 is CASRGWGFDATSEKLFF. DNA for the CDR3: TGTGCCAGCAGGGGGTGGGGATTCGATGCAACTAGTGAAAAACTGTTTTTT.